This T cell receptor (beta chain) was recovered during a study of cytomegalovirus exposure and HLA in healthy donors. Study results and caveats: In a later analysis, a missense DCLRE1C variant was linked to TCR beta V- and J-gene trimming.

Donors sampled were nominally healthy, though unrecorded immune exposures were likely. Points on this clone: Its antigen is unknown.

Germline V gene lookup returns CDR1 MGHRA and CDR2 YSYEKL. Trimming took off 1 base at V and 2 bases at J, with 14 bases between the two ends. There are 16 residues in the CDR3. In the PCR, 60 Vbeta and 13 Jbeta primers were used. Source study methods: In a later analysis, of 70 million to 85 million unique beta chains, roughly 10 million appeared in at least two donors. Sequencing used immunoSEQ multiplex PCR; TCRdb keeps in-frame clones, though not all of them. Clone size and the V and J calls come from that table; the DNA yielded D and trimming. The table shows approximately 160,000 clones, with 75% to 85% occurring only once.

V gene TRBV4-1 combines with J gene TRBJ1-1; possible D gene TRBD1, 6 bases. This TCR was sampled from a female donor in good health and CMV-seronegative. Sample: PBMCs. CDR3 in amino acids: CASSQGRGGLNTEAFF. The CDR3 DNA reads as TGCGCCAGCAGCCAAGGGAGGGGGGGGCTTAACACTGAAGCTTTCTTT.